This TCR beta chain was captured in a study of blood T cell repertoires in COVID-19. Germline CDR1 is SGHVS and CDR2 is FQNEAQ. The V segment lost 0 bases and the J segment 5 bases; nucleotides outside the gene matches: 4. The CDR3 has 16 residues. Profiled with immunoSEQ multiplex PCR; TCRdb holds only in-frame clones, not every one. The table has approximately 300,000 clones, approximately 92% seen once. The chain couples TRBV7-8 to TRBJ2-6, with TRBD1 matching over 7 bases. The sample taken for sequencing was PBMCs or T cells enriched from blood (not recorded which). The clonotype was recovered from a woman aged 25-40 years who had recovered from COVID-19. The CDR3 region has the DNA TGTGCCAGCAGCTTAGCCAGGGACAGTTGGGCCAACGTCCTGACTTTC. This gives the protein CASSLARDSWANVLTF.